This TCR beta chain appears in the sequencing data of a study of graft-versus-host responses after intestinal transplantation. Study information: Every transplant recipient was induced with anti-thymocyte globulin, then maintained on tacrolimus and steroids for about 3 years.

Data came from immunoSEQ multiplex PCR; TCRdb stores just in-frame clones and leaves some out. In the table there are about 14,000 clones, 30% to 40% of which are singletons. CDR3 length equals 14 residues. V lost 5 bases, J lost 5 bases, and 8 bases stayed unmatched. The germline gives CDR1 MNHEY, CDR2 SVGAGI. Responders that carried the CFSE label, roughly 200,000 of them, were plated with roughly 200,000 irradiated, violet-dye-labeled stimulator cells. Sample: alloreactive CD8+ T cells from a mixed lymphocyte reaction culture, taken before intestinal transplant. As to subset: CFSE-low proliferating T cells sorted from approximately six-day pre-transplant mixed lymphocyte reaction (GvH or HvG direction). The sequence was collected from a human patient who received an intestinal transplant. The V call is TRBV6-5, the J call TRBJ2-7; 8 nucleotides line up with TRBD1. CDR3 protein: CASSVSQGANEQYF. CDR3 nucleotide sequence: TGTGCCAGCAGTGTGTCTCAGGGGGCGAACGAGCAGTACTTC.